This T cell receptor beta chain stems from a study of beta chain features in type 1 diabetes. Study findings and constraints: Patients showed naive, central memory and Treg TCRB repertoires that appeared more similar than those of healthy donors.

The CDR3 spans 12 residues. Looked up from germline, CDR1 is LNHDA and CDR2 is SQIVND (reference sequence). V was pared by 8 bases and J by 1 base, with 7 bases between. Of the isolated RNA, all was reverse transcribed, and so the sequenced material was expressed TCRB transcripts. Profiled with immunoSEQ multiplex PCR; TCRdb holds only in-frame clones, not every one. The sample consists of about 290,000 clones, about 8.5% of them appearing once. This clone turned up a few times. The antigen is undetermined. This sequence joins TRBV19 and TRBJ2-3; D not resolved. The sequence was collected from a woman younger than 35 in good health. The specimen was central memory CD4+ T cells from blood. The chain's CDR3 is CASGRGTDTQYF. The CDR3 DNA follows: TGTGCCAGTGGAAGGGGCACAGATACGCAGTATTTT.